What follows describes a single T cell receptor (beta chain). Antigen: not known. Trimming removed 5 bases at V and 7 bases at J, with 15 bases between. Per the germline V gene, CDR1 is SEHNR and CDR2 is FQNEAQ (reference sequence). The CDR3 loop spans 14 amino acids. The record originates from a study of cytomegalovirus exposure and HLA in healthy donors. Study findings and constraints: Later genetic work tied a missense DCLRE1C variant to beta-chain V and J trimming.

Vbeta (60) and Jbeta (13) primers were used in the PCR. Profiled with immunoSEQ multiplex PCR; TCRdb holds only in-frame clones, not every one. The data contain 150,000 to 200,000 clones, around 80% of them seen just once; the ten biggest clones take up roughly 7.1%. This receptor was taken from a woman between 35 and 50 years old in good health and CMV-seropositive. The sample comprised PBMCs. The rearrangement joins TRBV7-9 to TRBJ2-1; no reliable D call. The CDR3 bases are TGTGCCAGCAGCCGACAACCGACGGCGAATGAGCAGTTCTTC. As protein: CASSRQPTANEQFF.